These 21 T cell receptor beta chains originate from one sample sequenced in a study of blood T cell repertoires in COVID-19. Using immunoSEQ multiplex PCR, the repertoire was profiled, and TCRdb retains in-frame clones only, with some absent. The sample carries about 88,000 clones, around 88% recorded once. The sample was peripheral blood. The receptors derive from a human donor in a cohort sampled during active COVID-19.

This rearrangement joins TRBV2 to TRBJ2-3; 9 bases are shared with TRBD2. CDR3 length: 19 residues. Germline CDR1 SNHLY, CDR2 FYNNEI. Trimming took 6 bases from V and 6 from J; bases not matched to a gene: 22. CDR3 region: CASSRTHFGAGGKGDTQYF. In DNA form, the CDR3 reads TGTGCCAGCAGCCGAACTCACTTTGGGGCGGGAGGGAAAGGCGATACGCAGTATTTT.

J is TRBJ2-7 and V is TRBV6-1, with 7 bases aligning to TRBD1. With V trimmed by 2 bases and J by 2 bases, 12 bases remained unmatched. The CDR3 sequence is 17 residues long. Germline V gene sequence: CDR1 MNHNS, CDR2 SASEGT. The chain's CDR3 is CASSEPDRAKGTYEQYF. In nucleotides, the CDR3 is TGTGCCAGCAGTGAACCCGACAGGGCCAAGGGGACCTACGAGCAGTACTTC.

The CDR3 DNA is TGTGCCAGCAGGGTCGGGACAGAAGAAGAGACCCAGTACTTC. As protein: CASRVGTEEETQYF. The V call is TRBV7-2, the J call TRBJ2-5; 7 nucleotides match TRBD1. Trimming at V came to 6 bases and at J to 3 bases, leaving 7 bases not matched to a gene. The CDR3 is made up of 14 amino acids. Germline CDR1 SGHTA, CDR2 FQGNSA.

J is TRBJ1-1 and V is TRBV6-5; 8 bases map to TRBD1. Germline V lookup: CDR1 MNHEY, CDR2 SVGAGI. This CDR3 has 15 amino acids. V gave up 6 bases and J gave up 6 bases; unmatched junction bases: 12. The chain's CDR3 is CASRTGAPGLAEAFF. The CDR3, as DNA: TGTGCCAGCAGGACAGGGGCGCCAGGGTTGGCTGAAGCTTTCTTT.

V gene TRBV4-3 combines with J gene TRBJ1-6, with D unresolved. V was clipped by 1 base and J by 8 bases, with 12 bases between them. Germline loops: CDR1 LGHNA, CDR2 YSLEER. This CDR3 spans 15 amino acids. Here the CDR3 reads CASSQVGGRDSPLHF. The CDR3 coding sequence is TGCGCCAGCAGCCAAGTTGGAGGGCGAGATTCACCCCTCCACTTT.

In its sample, this clone was seen a few times. The chain has TRBV6-5 and TRBJ1-6; perhaps TRBD1 as D (6 bases). Germline V gene data show CDR1 as MNHEY and CDR2 as SVGAGI. V was pared by 8 bases and J by 8 bases, with 13 bases between. There are 13 residues in the CDR3. CDR3 region: CASGAGVDSPLHF. CDR3 nucleotides: TGTGCCAGCGGGGCAGGGGTAGATTCACCCCTCCACTTT.

Turning to this clone: The same CDR3 arises from other DNA sequences in this sample as well. This chain connects TRBV6-5 to TRBJ1-2, with D possibly matching TRBD1 (5 bases). This CDR3 region has 13 residues. The germline V and J ends were trimmed by 2 bases and 5 bases, with 9 bases remaining between them. CDR1 and CDR2 (germline): MNHEY, SVGAGI. This CDR3 reads CASSYGADYGYTF. The CDR3 coding sequence is TGTGCCAGCAGTTACGGGGCCGATTATGGCTACACCTTC.

CDR3: CATTQGNTGELFF. Written as DNA, the CDR3 is TGTGCCACCACCCAGGGGAACACCGGGGAGCTGTTTTTT. This chain joins TRBV24-1 and TRBJ2-2, with D possibly matching TRBD1 (5 bases). Germline CDR1 is KGHDR and CDR2 is SFDVKD. The CDR3 loop spans 13 amino acids. Trimming removed 8 bases from V and 1 base from J, with 7 bases in between.

This chain uses TRBV9 with TRBJ1-2, with 7 bases identical to TRBD1. The ends lost 6 bases at V and 6 bases at J; junction bases unmatched: 5. This CDR3 is built from 12 residues. CDR1 SGDLS and CDR2 YYNGEE come from the germline V gene. Written as DNA, the CDR3 is TGTGCCAGCACCAGACAGGGCGATGGCTACACCTTC. Protein product: CASTRQGDGYTF.

The gene calls are TRBV11-2 and TRBJ2-5, with a tentative D call TRBD2 (7 bases). Trimming took 7 bases from V and 5 from J, leaving 17 bases between them. Germline V gene lookup returns CDR1 SGHAT and CDR2 FQNNGV. The CDR3 runs 14 residues. CDR3 residues: CASNGGRGRETQYF. The CDR3, as DNA: TGTGCCAGCAACGGGGGGCGGGGCAGGGAGACCCAGTACTTC.

This chain links TRBV6-6 with TRBJ1-2, with TRBD1 matching 9 bases. The V gene's germline CDR1 is MNHNY and CDR2 SVGAGI (reference sequence). Losses at the gene ends were 7 bases for V and 6 bases for J; bases not matched to a gene: 9. The CDR3 sequence is 14 residues long. This chain's CDR3 is CASTTHRGLNGYTF. Written as DNA, the CDR3 is TGTGCCAGCACCACTCACAGGGGGCTTAATGGCTACACCTTC.

This chain uses TRBV6-2 or TRBV6-3 with TRBJ2-7; 10 nucleotides match TRBD1. Germline CDR1 reads MNHEY; CDR2 reads SVGEGT. CDR3 length: 14 residues. V was clipped by 6 bases and J by 4 bases; unmatched bases: 6. This CDR3 is CASSSGQGVYEQYF. CDR3 in DNA: TGTGCCAGCAGCTCTGGACAGGGGGTGTACGAGCAGTACTTC.

This clone was counted ten times or more. The V and J genes are TRBV7-9 and TRBJ2-2; 10 nucleotides agree with TRBD1. This CDR3 region has 14 residues. Trimming removed 5 bases from V and 11 bases from J; junction bases left unmatched: 8. Per the germline V gene, CDR1 is SEHNR and CDR2 is FQNEAQ (reference sequence). The CDR3 protein is CASSITGTGVELFF. The CDR3, as DNA: TGTGCCAGCAGCATTACCGGGACAGGGGTAGAGCTGTTTTTT.

This clone was seen only a few times. The CDR3 region has the DNA TGTGCCAGCAACTCGGGACAGACCTATTCACCCCTCCACTTT. It yields the protein CASNSGQTYSPLHF. The chain uses TRBV9 and TRBJ1-6, with TRBD1 matching 7 bases. V dropped 6 bases and J dropped 8; count of bases not matched to a gene: 8. From germline, CDR1 is SGDLS and CDR2 YYNGEE. This CDR3 contains 14 residues.

The J gene is TRBJ2-5, the V gene TRBV18; D remains ambiguous. Germline-derived CDR1 and CDR2 are KGHSH and LQKENI. The V gene lost 6 bases and the J gene lost 5 bases, with 19 bases spanning the gap. The CDR3 runs to 15 residues. The CDR3 loop is CASSPLIPAEETQYF. In DNA, the CDR3 is TGTGCCAGCTCGCCTCTAATTCCCGCGGAGGAGACCCAGTACTTC.

J is TRBJ2-5 and V is TRBV20-1, with D possibly being TRBD1 (5 bases). V was shortened by 3 bases and J by 5 bases, with 13 bases between the two germline ends. Germline V gene data show CDR1 as DFQATT and CDR2 as SNEGSKA (reference sequence). The CDR3 is 13 residues long. The CDR3 loop reads CSASIGVRETQYF. The CDR3 DNA reads TGCAGTGCTAGTATAGGGGTCAGGGAGACCCAGTACTTC.

The chain carries TRBV5-4 and TRBJ2-1; TRBD2 might be the D (5 bases). This CDR3 is built from 11 residues. Per germline, CDR1 SGHNT and CDR2 YYREEE (reference sequence). The V end was cut by 4 bases, the J end by 14 bases, with 13 bases between. The CDR3 region has the DNA TGTGCCAGCAGCGCAGGACTTGGGAAGTTCTTC. It is translated as CASSAGLGKFF.

This clone was seen only a few times. V usage is TRBV2 and J usage is TRBJ1-5; 8 bases are a match to TRBD1. CDR3 length: 15 residues. The V gene end was trimmed by 6 bases and the J gene end by 4 bases; junction bases not matched to a gene: 8. The germline CDR1 and CDR2 sequences are SNHLY and FYNNEI. CDR3 nucleotide sequence: TGTGCCAGCAGCGCCGACAGGGGTATGAATCAGCCCCAGCATTTT. This translates into CASSADRGMNQPQHF.

This clone was found once. The chain links TRBV6-6 to TRBJ2-3; D gene unclear. The CDR3 is 13 amino acids. The V and J ends lost 2 bases and 7 bases respectively, with 10 bases between them. Germline CDR1 MNHNY, CDR2 SVGAGI (reference sequence). DNA for the CDR3: TGTGCCAGCAGTTACCCAGTCCGAAATACGCAGTATTTT. This encodes CASSYPVRNTQYF.

The chain uses TRBV29-1 and TRBJ2-7, with 9 bases matching TRBD1. V shed 6 bases and J 6 bases; nucleotides not matched to a gene: 6. Germline V gene data show CDR1 as SQVTM and CDR2 as ANQGSEA. The CDR3 length is 12 residues. This chain's CDR3 is CSVGDRVGEQYF. CDR3 in DNA: TGCAGCGTCGGGGACAGGGTGGGCGAGCAGTACTTC.

The CDR3 DNA is TGTGCCAGTACCGGTCAGGGGCTTAGCAATCAGCCCCAGCATTTT. The encoded protein is CASTGQGLSNQPQHF. This chain connects TRBV19 to TRBJ1-5; weak D call: TRBD1 (6 bases). The CDR3 contains 15 residues. Trimming pared 7 bases from V and 0 bases from J, leaving 13 bases between. In germline, CDR1 is LNHDA, CDR2 SQIVND (reference sequence).